This T cell receptor (beta chain) was identified during a study of cytomegalovirus exposure and HLA in healthy donors. Study observations and caveats: Reports indicated that the classifier achieved high specificity and sensitivity in diagnosing cytomegalovirus status. The study flagged around 150 TCR beta chains as cytomegalovirus-associated. Most TCR sequences showed up rarely, but some public TCRs showed up in many donors.

Concerning this clone itself: As yet, its antigen is unknown.

Method: immunoSEQ multiplex PCR; TCRdb's copy keeps in-frame clones and lacks some. The profile shows about 38,000 clones, 90% to 95% of them singletons. V lost 3 bases to trimming and J lost 8 bases, with 13 bases between them. CDR1 SGDLS and CDR2 YYNGEE come from the germline V gene. The CDR3 runs 13 residues. The donors belonged to the approximately 130-subject validation cohort, separate from the roughly 700-subject first cohort. The genes are TRBV9 and TRBJ2-3; D is perhaps TRBD1 (5 bases). This TCR was sampled from a man between 18 and 29 years old in good health and CMV-seronegative. The specimen was PBMCs. The CDR3 DNA sequence: TGTGCCAGCAGCGCGCAGGACAATCCTACGCAGTATTTT. Its translation: CASSAQDNPTQYF.